The 24 T cell receptor beta chains in this list originate from one sample, sequenced in a study of a mutant IDH1 vaccine in newly diagnosed glioma (dated by TCRdb to the early 2020s). These TCRs' antigens remain unknown. The meaning of the sample's time point label: week 11, during vaccination. A 20-mer mutant IDH1 peptide at 300 micrograms in Montanide made up each vaccine dose, which was injected subcutaneously together with topical imiquimod. The method behind the library was the immunoSEQ multiplex PCR assay. TCRdb holds this immuneACCESS table with in-frame rearrangements only. Some clones are missing; in checked studies, unresolved V genes explain under half, and the rest has no known cause. The sample includes about 32,000 clones, with under 80% observed a single time. The ten largest account for over 20% of the sample. The specimen was PBMCs, collected from a glioma patient whose treatment included an IDH1 peptide vaccine. Receptors were obtained from a man aged 25-40 years with glioma.

This rearrangement joins TRBV4-2 to TRBJ2-7, with TRBD1 matching 7 bases. From germline, CDR1 is LGHNA and CDR2 YNFKEQ. The CDR3 runs 14 residues. The trim removed 1 base at V and 0 bases at J, leaving 0 bases unmatched. CDR3: CASSQGDSSYEQYF. CDR3 nucleotide sequence: TGTGCCAGCAGCCAAGGGGACAGCTCCTACGAGCAGTACTTC.

This clone was detected only a few times. The chain recombines TRBV2 with TRBJ1-1, with no clear D. This CDR3 region has 12 residues. Trimming cost V 6 bases and J 4 bases, with 9 bases left between them. Germline V lookup: CDR1 SNHLY, CDR2 FYNNEI. CDR3 coding DNA: TGTGCCAGCAGAAGATCTTTCACTGAAGCTTTCTTT. The encoded protein is CASRRSFTEAFF.

This clone has more than one count but fewer than ten. The rearrangement joins TRBV30 to TRBJ1-4; D remains unclear. The length of the CDR3 is 16 residues. V was pared by 2 bases and J by 8 bases, with 21 bases between. Per germline, CDR1 GTSNPN and CDR2 SVGIG (reference sequence). CDR3 in amino acids: CAWSYTAGFGGEKLFF. CDR3 DNA sequence: TGTGCCTGGAGTTACACGGCCGGTTTCGGAGGGGAAAAACTGTTTTTT. Based on the CDR3 plus reference TRBV30 and TRBJ1-4, the full variable domain is SQTIHQWPATLVQPVGSPLSLECTVEGTSNPNLYWYRQAAGRGLQLLFYSVGIGQISSEVPQNLSASRPQDRQFILSSKKLLLSDSGFYLCAWSYTAGFGGEKLFFGSGTQLSVL.

This chain links TRBV29-1 with TRBJ2-1; 10 bases are a match to TRBD2. The CDR3 spans 13 residues. V gave up 6 bases and J gave up 5 bases; unmatched junction bases: 4. Germline CDR1 reads SQVTM; CDR2 reads ANQGSEA. For the CDR3, the DNA is TGCAGCGTGAAGCGGGAGGGTCACAATGAGCAGTTCTTC. Its translation is CSVKREGHNEQFF.

V gene TRBV4-3 combines with J gene TRBJ2-7; D not resolved. Trimming removed 2 bases from V and 3 bases from J, with 11 bases in between. This CDR3 comprises 14 residues. CDR1 and CDR2 (germline): LGHNA, YSLEER. The CDR3: CASSQKGNSYEQYF. The CDR3 DNA follows: TGCGCCAGCAGCCAAAAGGGTAACAGCTACGAGCAGTACTTC.

This clone was found a few times. The chain links TRBV5-6 to TRBJ2-7, with a weak D call TRBD2 (6 bases). V was clipped by 6 bases and J by 2 bases, with 12 bases between them. The CDR3 is made up of 13 amino acids. The germline V gene encodes CDR1 SGHDT and CDR2 YYEEEE. The DNA for the CDR3 is TGTGCCAGCACCGCCGGGGGAGCCTACGAGCAGTACTTC. Translated: CASTAGGAYEQYF. Full variable domain (remainder filled in from reference TRBV5-6 and TRBJ2-7): DAGVTQSPTHLIKTRGQQVTLRCSPKSGHDTVSWYQQALGQGPQFIFQYYEEEERQRGNFPDRFSGHQFPNYSSELNVNALLLGDSALYLCASTAGGAYEQYFGPGTRLTVT.

This chain uses TRBV5-1 with TRBJ2-2; no definite D call. This CDR3 is built from 14 residues. CDR1 and CDR2 (germline): SGHRS, YFSETQ. V was trimmed by 1 base and J by 5 bases, leaving 9 bases between them. The CDR3 here is CASSLPDRTGELFF. DNA for the CDR3: TGCGCCAGCAGCTTGCCAGATCGGACCGGGGAGCTGTTTTTT.

V usage is TRBV1 and J usage is TRBJ1-4; the table's D gene call, TRBD1, was not cross checked with the DNA. TRBV1 is labeled a pseudogene. The CDR3 spans 15 residues. For the CDR3, the DNA is TGCACCAGCAGCCTCGAAGGGGGCCCTCGGGAAAAACTGTTTTTT. It is translated as CTSSLEGGPREKLFF.

The chain links TRBV5-1 to TRBJ2-3, with 12 bases identical to TRBD2. This CDR3 region has 15 residues. Germline V gene lookup returns CDR1 SGHRS and CDR2 YFSETQ. V lost 4 bases to trimming and J lost 3 bases; unmatched junction nucleotides: 3. CDR3 protein: CASSPGTSGTDTQYF. CDR3 in DNA: TGCGCCAGCAGCCCCGGGACTAGCGGGACAGATACGCAGTATTTT.

The rearrangement joins TRBV6-1 to TRBJ1-6; D not resolved. V dropped 5 bases and J dropped 3 bases, with 8 bases sitting between them. Germline V lookup: CDR1 MNHNS, CDR2 SASEGT. There are 14 residues in the CDR3. Written as DNA, the CDR3 is TGTGCCAGCAGTAGACAAGACTATAATTCACCCCTCCACTTT. Translation: CASSRQDYNSPLHF.

The CDR3 DNA is TGTGCCAGCAGCTCAACAGACCGAACCTACGAGCAGTACTTC. As protein: CASSSTDRTYEQYF. The rearrangement joins TRBV5-6 to TRBJ2-7; D gene uncertain. This CDR3 spans 14 amino acids. Germline V gene sequence: CDR1 SGHDT, CDR2 YYEEEE. V shed 3 bases and J shed 2 bases, with 12 bases lying between them.

V is TRBV30 and J is TRBJ1-2; 8 bases agree with TRBD1. Trimming cost V 0 bases and J 3 bases; bases outside gene matches: 0. CDR1 and CDR2 (germline): GTSNPN, SVGIG (reference sequence). The CDR3 runs to 13 residues. The CDR3 nucleotides are TGTGCCTGGAGTGTACAGGGGGACTATGGCTACACCTTC. Residues: CAWSVQGDYGYTF.

V is TRBV4-2 and J is TRBJ2-1; 7 bases align to TRBD2. CDR3 length: 13 residues. J lost 14 bases, V lost 0 bases, and 7 bases had no gene match. From germline, CDR1 is LGHNA and CDR2 YNFKEQ. The CDR3 here is CASSQELAEMEFF. In nucleotides, the CDR3 is TGTGCCAGCAGCCAAGAGCTAGCGGAGATGGAGTTCTTC.

This clone was found once. The chain carries TRBV4-1 and TRBJ1-5; D not resolved. The CDR3 length is 13 residues. Trimming removed 3 bases at V and 6 bases at J, with 9 bases between. CDR1 is MGHRA, CDR2 YSYEKL, per germline. CDR3 bases: TGCGCCAGCAGCCATGCGATCCTTCAGCCCCAGCATTTT. Translation gives CASSHAILQPQHF.

V usage is TRBV2 and J usage is TRBJ2-1, with unresolved D. The germline V gene encodes CDR1 SNHLY and CDR2 FYNNEI. This CDR3 contains 12 residues. The ends were cut back, 6 bases at V and 9 bases at J, with 12 bases in the middle. The CDR3 region has the DNA TGTGCCAGCAGGGAGAGGATAGGTGAGCAGTTCTTC. As protein: CASRERIGEQFF.

This chain uses TRBV4-3 with TRBJ1-2; 8 bases are a match to TRBD1. Germline CDR1 reads LGHNA; CDR2 reads YSLEER. V shed 0 bases, J shed 1 base, and the junction held 1 base outside the gene matches. This CDR3 contains 15 residues. Here the CDR3 reads CASSQETGVNYGYTF. The CDR3 DNA sequence: TGCGCCAGCAGCCAAGAGACAGGGGTTAACTATGGCTACACCTTC.

The count of this clone is one. CDR3 bases: TGTGCCAGCAGCTTATTACACACCTACGAGCAGTACTTC. Translated, it gives CASSLLHTYEQYF. The genes are TRBV11-1 and TRBJ2-7; the D is unclear. Germline CDR1 reads SGHAT; CDR2 reads FQDESV (reference sequence). This CDR3 contains 13 residues. Between the trimmed V and J ends, which lost 2 bases and 2 bases, there was a span of 7 bases.

The chain recombines TRBV18 with TRBJ2-1; a possible D gene is TRBD1 (6 bases). The CDR3 spans 14 residues. The V gene's germline CDR1 is KGHSH and CDR2 LQKENI. V was shortened by 1 base and J by 5 bases, with 9 bases between the two germline ends. CDR3 residues: CASSPLPGDNEQFF. CDR3 sequence (DNA): TGTGCCAGCTCACCACTACCAGGGGACAATGAGCAGTTCTTC.

The chain has TRBV5-1 and TRBJ2-7, with no clear D. The V gene lost 0 bases and the J gene lost 5 bases, with 18 bases spanning the gap. CDR3 length: 16 amino acids. Germline-derived CDR1 and CDR2 are SGHRS and YFSETQ. The CDR3 region is CASSLEALKWSNEQYF. In DNA, the CDR3 is TGCGCCAGCAGCTTGGAGGCCCTGAAATGGAGTAACGAGCAGTACTTC. Looking up the rest from reference TRBV5-1 and TRBJ2-7 gives the full variable domain: KAGVTQTPRYLIKTRGQQVTLSCSPISGHRSVSWYQQTPGQGLQFLFEYFSETQRNKGNFPGRFSGRQFSNSRSEMNVSTLELGDSALYLCASSLEALKWSNEQYFGPGTRLTVT.

This chain connects TRBV5-4 to TRBJ2-7; D call uncertain. Germline V gene data show CDR1 as SGHNT and CDR2 as YYREEE (reference sequence). V lost 0 bases to trimming and J lost 7 bases, with 11 bases between them. The CDR3 consists of 13 residues. This CDR3 reads CASSLVMGWEQYF. The CDR3 nucleotides read TGTGCCAGCAGCTTGGTCATGGGTTGGGAGCAGTACTTC.

The gene calls are TRBV2 and TRBJ2-7; 8 bases align to TRBD2. CDR3 length: 15 amino acids. V lost 4 bases to trimming and J lost 4 bases; unmatched junction nucleotides: 9. Per the germline V gene, CDR1 is SNHLY and CDR2 is FYNNEI. The CDR3 nucleotides are TGTGCCAGCAGTGCTAAGCGGGAGACGCGGTACGAGCAGTACTTC. Its translation: CASSAKRETRYEQYF. Full variable domain (remainder filled in from reference TRBV2 and TRBJ2-7): EPEVTQTPSHQVTQMGQEVILRCVPISNHLYFYWYRQILGQKVEFLVSFYNNEISEKSEIFDDQFSVERPDGSNFTLKIRSTKLEDSAMYFCASSAKRETRYEQYFGPGTRLTVT.

The gene calls are TRBV6-6 and TRBJ2-7; weak D call: TRBD2 (5 bases). V lost 6 bases and J 5 bases, leaving 11 bases between the germline ends. Per germline, CDR1 MNHNY and CDR2 SVGAGI (reference sequence). This CDR3 has 12 amino acids. This chain's CDR3 is CASRRGRDEQYF. In nucleotides, the CDR3 is TGTGCCAGCAGGAGAGGGCGGGACGAGCAGTACTTC.

The chain combines TRBV7-9 with TRBJ1-2, with a weak D call TRBD1 (5 bases). The V end was cut by 5 bases, the J end by 6 bases, with 10 bases between. The CDR3 extends over 12 amino acids. Germline V gene lookup returns CDR1 SEHNR and CDR2 FQNEAQ (reference sequence). This CDR3 reads CASSPGRDGYTF. The CDR3 nucleotides read TGTGCCAGCAGCCCAGGCAGGGATGGCTACACCTTC. Complete variable domain (other parts from reference TRBV7-9 and TRBJ1-2): DTGVSQNPRHKITKRGQNVTFRCDPISEHNRLYWYRQTLGQGPEFLTYFQNEAQLEKSRLLSDRFSAERPKGSFSTLEIQRTEQGDSAMYLCASSPGRDGYTFGSGTRLTVV.

The chain is built from TRBV30 and TRBJ1-2; D is unresolved. Germline lookup yields CDR1 GTSNPN and CDR2 SVGIG (reference sequence). The V gene lost 2 bases and the J gene lost 2 bases, with 6 bases spanning the gap. The CDR3 sequence is 12 residues long. The CDR3 spells CAWSKENYGYTF. CDR3 in DNA: TGTGCCTGGAGTAAAGAGAACTATGGCTACACCTTC.